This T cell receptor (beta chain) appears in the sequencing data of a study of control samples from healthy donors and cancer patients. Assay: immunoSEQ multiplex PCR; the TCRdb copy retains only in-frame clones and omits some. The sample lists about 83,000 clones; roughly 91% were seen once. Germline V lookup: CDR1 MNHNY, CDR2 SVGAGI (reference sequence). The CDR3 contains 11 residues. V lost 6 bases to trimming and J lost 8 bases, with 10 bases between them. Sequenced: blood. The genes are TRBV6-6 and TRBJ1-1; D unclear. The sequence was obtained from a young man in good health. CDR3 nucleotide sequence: TGTGCCAGCAGCCTCATGGTGGAAGCTTTCTTT. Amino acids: CASSLMVEAFF.